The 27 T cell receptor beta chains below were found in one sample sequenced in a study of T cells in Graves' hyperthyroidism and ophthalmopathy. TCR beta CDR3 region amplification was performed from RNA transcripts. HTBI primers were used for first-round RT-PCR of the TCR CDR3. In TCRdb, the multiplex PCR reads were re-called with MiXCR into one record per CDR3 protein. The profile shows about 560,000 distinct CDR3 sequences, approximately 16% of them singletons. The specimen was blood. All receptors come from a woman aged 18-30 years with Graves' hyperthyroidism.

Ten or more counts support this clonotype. The CDR3 DNA reads as TGTGCCAGCAGCCTGACCCCCGGACTAGCGGGTGAGACCCAGTACTTC. Encoded protein: CASSLTPGLAGETQYF. The genes are TRBV9 and TRBJ2-5; 11 nucleotides align to TRBD2. The V gene end was trimmed by 4 bases and the J gene end by 5 bases; junction bases not matched to a gene: 10. Germline loops: CDR1 SGDLS, CDR2 YYNGEE. The CDR3 runs 16 residues.

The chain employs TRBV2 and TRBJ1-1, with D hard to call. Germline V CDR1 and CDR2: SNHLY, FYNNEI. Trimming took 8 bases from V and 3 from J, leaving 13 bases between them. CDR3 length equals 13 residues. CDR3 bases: TGTGCCAGCGAGGGAGATGAAGACACTGAAGCTTTCTTT. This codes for CASEGDEDTEAFF.

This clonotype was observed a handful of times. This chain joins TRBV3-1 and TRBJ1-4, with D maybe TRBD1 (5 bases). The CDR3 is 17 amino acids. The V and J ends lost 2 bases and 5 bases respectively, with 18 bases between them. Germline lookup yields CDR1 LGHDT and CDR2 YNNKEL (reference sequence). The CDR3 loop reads CASSQQVKGDRNEKLFF. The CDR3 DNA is TGTGCCAGCAGCCAACAAGTTAAAGGGGATCGGAATGAAAAACTGTTTTTT.

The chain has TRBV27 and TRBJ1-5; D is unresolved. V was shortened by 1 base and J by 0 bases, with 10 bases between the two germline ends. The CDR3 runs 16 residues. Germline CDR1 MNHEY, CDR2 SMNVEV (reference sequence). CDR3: CASSLFGSTSNQPQHF. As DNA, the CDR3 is TGTGCCAGCAGTTTATTTGGGAGTACTAGCAATCAGCCCCAGCATTTT.

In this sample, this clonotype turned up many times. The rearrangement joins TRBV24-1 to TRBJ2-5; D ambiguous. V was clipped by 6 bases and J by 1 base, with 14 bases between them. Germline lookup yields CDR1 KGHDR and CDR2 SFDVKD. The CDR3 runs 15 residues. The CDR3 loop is CATSRLVGAQETQYF. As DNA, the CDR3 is TGTGCCACCAGTCGCCTCGTTGGAGCCCAAGAGACCCAGTACTTC.

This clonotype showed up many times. CDR3 DNA sequence: TGTGCCAGCAGCAACCCTCCCTCCTACGAGCAGTACTTC. Protein: CASSNPPSYEQYF. The V call is TRBV6-1, the J call TRBJ2-7, with D unclear. Trimming took off 6 bases at V and 0 bases at J, with 9 bases between the two ends. Germline assignment: CDR1 MNHNS and CDR2 SASEGT. The CDR3 contains 13 residues.

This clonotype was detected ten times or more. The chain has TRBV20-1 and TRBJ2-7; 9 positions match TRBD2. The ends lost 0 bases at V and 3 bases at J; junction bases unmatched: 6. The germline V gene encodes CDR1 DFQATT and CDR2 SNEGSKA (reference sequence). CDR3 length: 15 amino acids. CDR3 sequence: CSARDLSGGRYEQYF. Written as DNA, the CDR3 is TGCAGTGCTAGAGATCTTAGCGGGGGCCGCTACGAGCAGTACTTC.

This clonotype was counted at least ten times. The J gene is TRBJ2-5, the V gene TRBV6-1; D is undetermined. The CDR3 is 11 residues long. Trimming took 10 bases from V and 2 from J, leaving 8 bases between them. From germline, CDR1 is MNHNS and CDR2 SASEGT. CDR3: CATTLQETQYF. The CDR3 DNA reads TGTGCCACAACCCTTCAAGAGACCCAGTACTTC.

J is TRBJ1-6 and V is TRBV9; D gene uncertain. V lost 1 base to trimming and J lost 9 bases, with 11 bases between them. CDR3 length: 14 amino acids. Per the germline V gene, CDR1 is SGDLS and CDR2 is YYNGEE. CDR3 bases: TGTGCCAGCAGCGTAAAGGGAGAGGGTTCACCCCTCCACTTT. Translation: CASSVKGEGSPLHF.

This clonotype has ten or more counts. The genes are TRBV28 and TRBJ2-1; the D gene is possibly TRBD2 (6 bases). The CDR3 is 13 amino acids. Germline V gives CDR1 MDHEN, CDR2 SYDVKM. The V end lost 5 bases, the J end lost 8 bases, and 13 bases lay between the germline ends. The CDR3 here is CASSLAGQYEQFF. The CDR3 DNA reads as TGTGCCAGCAGTCTCGCGGGGCAGTATGAGCAGTTCTTC.

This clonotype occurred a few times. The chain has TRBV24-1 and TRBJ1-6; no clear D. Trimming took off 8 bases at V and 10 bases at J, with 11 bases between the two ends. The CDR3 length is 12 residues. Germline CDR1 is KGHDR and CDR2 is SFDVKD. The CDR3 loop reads CATTAARSPLHF. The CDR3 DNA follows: TGTGCCACCACGGCTGCCCGATCACCCCTCCACTTT.

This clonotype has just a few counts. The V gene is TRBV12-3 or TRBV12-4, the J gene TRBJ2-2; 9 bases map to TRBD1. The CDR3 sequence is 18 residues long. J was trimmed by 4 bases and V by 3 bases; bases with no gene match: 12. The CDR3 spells CASSFWTGAQVGTGELFF. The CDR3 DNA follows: TGTGCCAGCAGTTTCTGGACAGGGGCGCAGGTTGGCACCGGGGAGCTGTTTTTT.

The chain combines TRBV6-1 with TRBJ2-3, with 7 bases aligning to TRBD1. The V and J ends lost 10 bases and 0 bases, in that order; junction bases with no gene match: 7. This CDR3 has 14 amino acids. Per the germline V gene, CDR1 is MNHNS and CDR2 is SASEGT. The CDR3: CAIGGRTSTDTQYF. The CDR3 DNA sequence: TGTGCCATAGGGGGCAGGACTAGCACAGATACGCAGTATTTT.

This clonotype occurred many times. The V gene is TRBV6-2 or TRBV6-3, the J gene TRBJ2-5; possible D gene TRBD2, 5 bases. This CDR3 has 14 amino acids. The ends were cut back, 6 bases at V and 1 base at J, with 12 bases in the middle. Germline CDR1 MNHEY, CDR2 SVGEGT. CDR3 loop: CASRDLGGQETQYF. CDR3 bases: TGTGCCAGCAGGGACTTGGGTGGCCAAGAGACCCAGTACTTC.

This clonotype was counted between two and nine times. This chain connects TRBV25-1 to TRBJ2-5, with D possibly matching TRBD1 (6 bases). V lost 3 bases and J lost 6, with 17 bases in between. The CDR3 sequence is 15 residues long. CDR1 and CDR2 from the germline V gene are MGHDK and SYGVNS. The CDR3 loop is CASSDGQRVDQTQYF. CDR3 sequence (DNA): TGTGCCAGCAGTGACGGACAGCGAGTTGATCAGACCCAGTACTTC.

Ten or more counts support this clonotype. The CDR3 DNA sequence: TGCAGTGCGGGTGAGACAGCGAACACTGAAGCTTTCTTT. This gives the protein CSAGETANTEAFF. This chain connects TRBV20-1 to TRBJ1-1, with D perhaps matching TRBD1 (5 bases). The germline V gene encodes CDR1 DFQATT and CDR2 SNEGSKA (reference sequence). The CDR3 consists of 13 residues. Trimming removed 6 bases at V and 1 base at J, with 12 bases between.

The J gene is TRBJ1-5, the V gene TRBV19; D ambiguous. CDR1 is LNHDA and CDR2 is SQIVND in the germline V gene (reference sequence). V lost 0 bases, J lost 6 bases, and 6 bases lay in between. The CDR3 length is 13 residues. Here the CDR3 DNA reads TGTGCCAGTAGTATAGACTACAGTCAGCCCCAGCATTTT. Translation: CASSIDYSQPQHF. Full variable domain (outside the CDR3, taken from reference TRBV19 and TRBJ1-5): DGGITQSPKYLFRKEGQNVTLSCEQNLNHDAMYWYRQDPGQGLRLIYYSQIVNDFQKGDIAEGYSVSREKKESFPLTVTSAQKNPTAFYLCASSIDYSQPQHFGDGTRLSIL.

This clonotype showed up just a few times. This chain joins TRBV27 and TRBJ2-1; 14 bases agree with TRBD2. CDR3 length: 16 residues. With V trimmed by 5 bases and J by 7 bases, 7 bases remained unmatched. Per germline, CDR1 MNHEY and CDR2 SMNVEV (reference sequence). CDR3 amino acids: CASSPPTSGRDNEQFF. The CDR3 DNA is TGTGCCAGCAGTCCCCCGACTAGCGGGAGGGATAATGAGCAGTTCTTC.

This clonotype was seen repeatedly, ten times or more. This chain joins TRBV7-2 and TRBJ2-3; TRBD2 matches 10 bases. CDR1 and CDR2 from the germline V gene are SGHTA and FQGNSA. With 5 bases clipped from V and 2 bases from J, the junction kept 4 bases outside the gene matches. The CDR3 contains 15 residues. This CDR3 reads CASSLLAGFTDTQYF. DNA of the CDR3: TGTGCCAGCAGCCTACTAGCGGGGTTCACAGATACGCAGTATTTT.

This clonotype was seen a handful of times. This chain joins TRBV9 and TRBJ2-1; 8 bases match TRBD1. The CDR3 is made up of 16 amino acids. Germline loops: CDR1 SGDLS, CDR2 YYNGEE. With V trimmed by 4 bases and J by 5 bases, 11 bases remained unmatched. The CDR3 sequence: CASSSKSGTGNNEQFF. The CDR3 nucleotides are TGTGCCAGCAGCTCAAAGTCCGGGACAGGTAACAATGAGCAGTTCTTC.

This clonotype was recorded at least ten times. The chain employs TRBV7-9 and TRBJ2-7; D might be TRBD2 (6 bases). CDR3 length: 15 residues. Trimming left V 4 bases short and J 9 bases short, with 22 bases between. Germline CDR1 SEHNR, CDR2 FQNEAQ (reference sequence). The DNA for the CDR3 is TGTGCCAGCAGCTCGAAGCCATGGGGAGGAGACGGGCAGTACTTC. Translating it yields CASSSKPWGGDGQYF.

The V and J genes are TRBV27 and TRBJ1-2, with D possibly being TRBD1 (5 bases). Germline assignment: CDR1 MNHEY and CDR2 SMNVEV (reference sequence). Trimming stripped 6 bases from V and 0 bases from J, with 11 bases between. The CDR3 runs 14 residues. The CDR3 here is CASRGRESNYGYTF. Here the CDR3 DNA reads TGTGCCAGCAGAGGCAGGGAATCTAACTATGGCTACACCTTC.

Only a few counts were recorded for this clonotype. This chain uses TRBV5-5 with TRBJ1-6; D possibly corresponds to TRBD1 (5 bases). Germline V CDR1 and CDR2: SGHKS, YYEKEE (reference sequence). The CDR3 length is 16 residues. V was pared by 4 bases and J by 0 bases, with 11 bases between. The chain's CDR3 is CASSGGDSSYNSPLHF. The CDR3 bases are TGTGCCAGCAGCGGAGGGGATAGCTCCTATAATTCACCCCTCCACTTT. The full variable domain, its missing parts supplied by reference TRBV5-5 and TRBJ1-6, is DAGVTQSPTHLIKTRGQQVTLRCSPISGHKSVSWYQQVLGQGPQFIFQYYEKEERGRGNFPDRFSARQFPNYSSELNVNALLLGDSALYLCASSGGDSSYNSPLHFGNGTRLTVT.

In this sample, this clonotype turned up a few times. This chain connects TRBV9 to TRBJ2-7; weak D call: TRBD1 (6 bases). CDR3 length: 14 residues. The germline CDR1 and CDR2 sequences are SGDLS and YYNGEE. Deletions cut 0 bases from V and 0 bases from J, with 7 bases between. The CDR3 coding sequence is TGTGCCAGCAGCGTAGTGGACAGCTCCTACGAGCAGTACTTC. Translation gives CASSVVDSSYEQYF.

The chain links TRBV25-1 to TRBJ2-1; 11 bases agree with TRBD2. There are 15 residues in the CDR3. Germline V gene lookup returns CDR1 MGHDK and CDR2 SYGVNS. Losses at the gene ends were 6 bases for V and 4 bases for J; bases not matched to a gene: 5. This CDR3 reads CASRIAGGKYNEQFF. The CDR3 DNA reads TGTGCCAGCAGAATAGCGGGGGGGAAATACAATGAGCAGTTCTTC.

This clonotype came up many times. The CDR3 DNA sequence: TGTGCCAGCAGCTTAGAACGTGGCATCACCTACGAGCAGTACTTC. Translation gives CASSLERGITYEQYF. V usage is TRBV7-8 and J usage is TRBJ2-7; D unclear. Germline CDR1 SGHVS, CDR2 FQNEAQ. This CDR3 region has 15 residues. Trimming removed 1 base from V and 2 bases from J, with 12 bases in between.

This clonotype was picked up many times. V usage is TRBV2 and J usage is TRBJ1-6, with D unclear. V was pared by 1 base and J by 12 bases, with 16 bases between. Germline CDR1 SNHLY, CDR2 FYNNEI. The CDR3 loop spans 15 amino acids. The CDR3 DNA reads TGTGCCAGCAGTGAAGTTGCGACCCGGGCGAAACCCCTCCACTTT. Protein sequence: CASSEVATRAKPLHF.